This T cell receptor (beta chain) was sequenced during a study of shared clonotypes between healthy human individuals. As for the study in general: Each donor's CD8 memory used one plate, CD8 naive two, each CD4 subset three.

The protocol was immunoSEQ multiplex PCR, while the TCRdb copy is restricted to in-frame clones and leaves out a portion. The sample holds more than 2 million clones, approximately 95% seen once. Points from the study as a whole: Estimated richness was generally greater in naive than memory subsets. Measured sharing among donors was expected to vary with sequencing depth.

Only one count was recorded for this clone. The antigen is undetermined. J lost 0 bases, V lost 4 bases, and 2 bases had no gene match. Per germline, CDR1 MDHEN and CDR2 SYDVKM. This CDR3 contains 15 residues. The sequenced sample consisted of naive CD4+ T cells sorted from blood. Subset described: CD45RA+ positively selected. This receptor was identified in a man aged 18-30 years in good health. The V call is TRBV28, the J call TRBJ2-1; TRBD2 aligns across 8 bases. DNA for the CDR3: TGTGCCAGCAGTTCCGGGGGGGTCTCCTACAATGAGCAGTTCTTC. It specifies CASSSGGVSYNEQFF.